The entry that follows covers one TCR beta chain sequence. Its antigen is not known. This specimen comes from a study of T cells in localized non-small cell lung cancer. Study-level findings and limits: Adjacent uninvolved lung had the highest clonality, suggesting focused antigen responses. Greater T cell density in blood accompanied longer overall survival. Sequencing involved a lone tumor region, leaving heterogeneity possible.

Repertoires were generated with immunoSEQ multiplex PCR, while TCRdb's copy carries only in-frame clones and drops some. The sample contains 30,000 or so clones, around 92% of which appear only once. Germline V CDR1 and CDR2: SGHKS, YYEKEE (reference sequence). The CDR3 covers 15 residues. V dropped 1 base and J dropped 1 base, with 9 bases sitting between them. The specimen was peripheral blood, collected before any cancer treatment. This TCR was sampled from a female donor older than 55 with stage I lung adenocarcinoma. The chain employs TRBV5-5 and TRBJ1-5; D unclear. The CDR3 coding sequence is TGTGCCAGCAGCTTGAATCCGGGGAGCAATCAGCCCCAGCATTTT. The encoded protein is CASSLNPGSNQPQHF. Filled out from reference TRBV5-5 and TRBJ1-5, the complete variable domain reads DAGVTQSPTHLIKTRGQQVTLRCSPISGHKSVSWYQQVLGQGPQFIFQYYEKEERGRGNFPDRFSARQFPNYSSELNVNALLLGDSALYLCASSLNPGSNQPQHFGDGTRLSIL.